This T cell receptor beta chain was sequenced in a study of blood T cells in healthy people across ages. Next came a second PCR, run for about 6 to 11 cycles, which used a sample-barcoded 5' primer along with a J-beta primer mix. Sequencing of every sample gave 3 million or more CDR3-containing paired-end reads. TCRdb passed the 5' RACE reads through MiXCR, listing each CDR3 protein once. The table records roughly 2 million distinct CDR3 sequences, roughly 50% of them present only once. Trimming left V 5 bases short and J 0 bases short, with 10 bases between. The germline CDR1 and CDR2 sequences are SQVTM and ANQGSEA. The CDR3 is 13 residues long.

The source is a woman aged 40 to 49 in good health. The chain links TRBV29-1 to TRBJ1-1; D unclear. The sample comprised blood. CDR3 protein: CSVHRKMNTEAFF. CDR3 DNA: TGCAGCGTTCATAGGAAGATGAACACTGAAGCTTTCTTT.